Below are 16 T cell receptor beta chains sequenced from a single sample in a study of cytomegalovirus exposure and HLA in healthy donors. Amplification used 60 Vbeta primers and 13 Jbeta primers. TCRdb keeps only in-frame clones here, not all; method: immunoSEQ multiplex PCR. Of 95,000 to 150,000 clones in the sample, around four fifths are singletons; the top ten hold approximately 3.5%. Sequencing was done on a sample of PBMCs. The receptor source for this set is a woman in her thirties or forties in good health and CMV-seropositive.

The CDR3 region is CASSPGTSGRTPNTGELFF. The CDR3 nucleotides read TGTGCCAGCAGCCCCGGGACTAGCGGGAGAACCCCGAACACCGGGGAGCTGTTTTTT. The rearrangement joins TRBV7-9 to TRBJ2-2; 14 bases fit TRBD2. CDR3 size: 19 residues. The V and J ends lost 5 bases and 0 bases, in that order; junction bases with no gene match: 8. The germline CDR1 and CDR2 sequences are SEHNR and FQNEAQ (reference sequence).

Turning to this clone: A read error may account for a junction end that differs from germline. The rearrangement uses TRBV7-8 and TRBJ1-5; 10 bases map to TRBD1. Germline V gene lookup returns CDR1 SGHVS and CDR2 FQNEAQ. The CDR3 has 16 amino acids. The CDR3 loop reads CSSSLNPGQGDQPQHF. The CDR3 coding sequence is TGTTCCAGCAGCTTAAATCCCGGACAGGGGGATCAGCCCCAGCATTTT.

The count of this clone is one. The V call is TRBV6-6, the J call TRBJ2-7; 10 bases are shared with TRBD2. Germline V gene sequence: CDR1 MNHNY, CDR2 SVGAGI (reference sequence). After removal of 6 bases from V and 0 bases from J, the junction contained 5 bases not matched to a gene. The CDR3 is made up of 15 amino acids. In DNA, the CDR3 is TGTGCCAGCAGAGAGCTAGCGGGAGACTCCTACGAGCAGTACTTC. It specifies CASRELAGDSYEQYF.

In regard to this clone: Germline and junction disagree at one end, which may indicate a read error. The rearrangement uses TRBV7-9 and TRBJ2-7, with 7 bases lining up with TRBD2. Germline CDR1 is SEHNR and CDR2 is FQNEAQ (reference sequence). The CDR3 covers 11 residues. CDR3 sequence (DNA): TGTTCCAGCGGGGTGGGGAGAGAGCAGTACTTC. Its protein is CSSGVGREQYF.

Worth noting for this clone: The sample carries other DNA sequences with the same CDR3. The chain couples TRBV10-3 to TRBJ2-2; TRBD2 aligns across 14 bases. The CDR3 is made up of 19 amino acids. The V and J ends lost 3 bases and 4 bases, in that order; junction bases with no gene match: 10. Germline assignment: CDR1 ENHRY and CDR2 SYGVKD. CDR3 in amino acids: CAISEGRLAGGAFTGELFF. Here the CDR3 DNA reads TGTGCCATCAGTGAAGGGCGACTAGCGGGAGGGGCCTTCACCGGGGAGCTGTTTTTT.

This sequence joins TRBV7-6 and TRBJ2-5; perhaps TRBD2 as D (5 bases). V lost 0 bases to trimming and J lost 5 bases, with 13 bases between them. The germline V gene has CDR1 SGHVS and CDR2 FNYEAQ. The CDR3 length is 15 residues. This CDR3 reads CASSLAGGGGETQYF. CDR3 DNA: TGTGCCAGCAGCTTAGCCGGAGGTGGCGGGGAGACCCAGTACTTC.

The V gene is TRBV6-5, the J gene TRBJ2-1, with TRBD2 matching 10 bases. The junction had 3 bases not matched to a gene; V was cut back by 0 bases and J by 7 bases. The germline V gene has CDR1 MNHEY and CDR2 SVGAGI. The CDR3 loop spans 15 amino acids. The CDR3 DNA reads as TGTGCCAGCAGTTACTCTCTAGCGGGAGATAATGAGCAGTTCTTC. It encodes CASSYSLAGDNEQFF.

CDR3 sequence reads: CASSPGGSEQYF. CDR3 nucleotide sequence: TGTGCCAGCAGCCCAGGGGGGAGCGAGCAGTACTTC. The V call is TRBV28, the J call TRBJ2-7; weak D call: TRBD1 (7 bases). Trimming removed 6 bases at V and 6 bases at J, with 12 bases between. Germline V gene lookup returns CDR1 MDHEN and CDR2 SYDVKM. This CDR3 is built from 12 residues.

This clone was recorded a few times. This chain joins TRBV4-2 and TRBJ2-1, with 10 bases matching TRBD2. The CDR3 has 16 amino acids. V shed 2 bases, J shed 9 bases, and the junction held 10 bases outside the gene matches. In germline, CDR1 is LGHNA, CDR2 YNFKEQ. CDR3 DNA sequence: TGTGCCAGCAGCCAAAGTTCCGGACTAGCGGATAGTGAGCAGTTCTTC. Translating gives CASSQSSGLADSEQFF.

V and J are TRBV7-9 and TRBJ1-2, with D perhaps matching TRBD1 (6 bases). This CDR3 is 13 amino acids long. V was shortened by 1 base and J by 6 bases, with 9 bases between the two germline ends. Germline loops: CDR1 SEHNR, CDR2 FQNEAQ (reference sequence). The CDR3 sequence is CASSLEYRDGYTF. In nucleotides, the CDR3 is TGTGCCAGCAGCTTAGAGTACAGGGATGGCTACACCTTC.

The chain employs TRBV27 and TRBJ2-7; weak D call: TRBD1 (6 bases). Germline V gene lookup returns CDR1 MNHEY and CDR2 SMNVEV (reference sequence). The V end lost 5 bases, the J end lost 2 bases, and 16 bases lay between the germline ends. The CDR3 is made up of 15 amino acids. CDR3 sequence: CASSRDSDRPYEQYF. The CDR3 DNA sequence: TGTGCCAGCAGTAGAGATTCTGACAGGCCCTACGAGCAGTACTTC.

Only a few counts were recorded for this clone. The CDR3 bases are TGTGCCAGCAGTTATTGGGCCCACCAGGATCAGCCCCAGCATTTT. It is translated as CASSYWAHQDQPQHF. This chain uses TRBV6-6 with TRBJ1-5; D uncertain. The V gene's germline CDR1 is MNHNY and CDR2 SVGAGI (reference sequence). The CDR3 totals 15 residues. The germline V and J ends were trimmed by 3 bases and 5 bases, with 14 bases remaining between them.

In this sample, this clone turned up once. This rearrangement joins TRBV5-1 to TRBJ2-2, with a weak D call TRBD2 (5 bases). Germline assignment: CDR1 SGHRS and CDR2 YFSETQ. The CDR3 is 15 residues long. The V end was cut by 4 bases, the J end by 0 bases, with 10 bases between. CDR3 residues: CASSVTNPNTGELFF. CDR3 coding DNA: TGCGCCAGCAGCGTGACTAACCCGAACACCGGGGAGCTGTTTTTT.

This chain uses TRBV6-5 with TRBJ1-2; 8 bases are a match to TRBD1. Per the germline V gene, CDR1 is MNHEY and CDR2 is SVGAGI. V shed 11 bases and J 3 bases; nucleotides not matched to a gene: 11. CDR3 length: 14 amino acids. Here the CDR3 DNA reads TGTGCCGCCAGAGACAGGGGAGGGTACTATGGCTACACCTTC. Translation: CAARDRGGYYGYTF.

The chain is built from TRBV5-1 and TRBJ2-5; weak D call: TRBD2 (5 bases). V was cut by 2 bases and J by 5 bases, with 10 bases left in between. The CDR3 spans 13 residues. Germline CDR1 and CDR2: SGHRS and YFSETQ. CDR3 amino acids: CASSFSGDETQYF. DNA of the CDR3: TGCGCCAGCAGCTTCAGCGGCGACGAGACCCAGTACTTC.

This sequence joins TRBV27 and TRBJ2-1; TRBD2 matches 8 bases. This CDR3 has 17 residues. Germline CDR1 reads MNHEY; CDR2 reads SMNVEV (reference sequence). J gave up 1 base and V 4 bases, and 9 bases lay outside the gene matches. The CDR3: CASSSVSGTISYNEQFF. DNA of the CDR3: TGTGCCAGCAGTTCGGTTAGCGGGACGATATCCTACAATGAGCAGTTCTTC.